This TCR beta chain was observed in a study of blood T cell repertoires in COVID-19. About the research overall: In each case, the material was cDNA or gDNA derived from T cells, B-cell-depleted T cells, or PBMCs.

Assay: immunoSEQ multiplex PCR; the TCRdb copy retains only in-frame clones and omits some. The sample contains more than 300,000 clones, about 90% of which appear only once. From germline, CDR1 is SQVTM and CDR2 ANQGSEA. CDR3 length equals 15 residues. With V trimmed by 3 bases and J by 5 bases, 11 bases remained unmatched. The chain joins TRBV29-1 to TRBJ2-5; 8 bases are shared with TRBD1. This receptor was identified in a woman aged 18 to 35 who had recovered from COVID-19. The sample was peripheral blood. The CDR3, as DNA: TGCAGCGTTGATCATTCAGGGGGCTTCGGGGAGACCCAGTACTTC. It specifies CSVDHSGGFGETQYF.